The 15 T cell receptor beta chains in this list originate from one sample, sequenced in a study of T-cell reconstitution after alpha-beta-depleted transplantation in children listed by TCRdb under 2016. The treatment or condition tag for this specimen amounts to: allogeneic hematopoietic cell transplantation with graft depleted of TCRalphabeta T cells and CD19 B cells. The protocol used for the library was PCR. Sequencer: Illumina HiSeq 2500. TCR libraries were prepared with molecular barcoding, using unique molecular identifiers to normalize TCRbeta repertoire quantification. TCRdb applied fastp at Q25 and MiXCR to the public reads, then kept only in-frame beta chains. Every distinct CDR3 protein forms one entry, paired with its most common genes and DNA. Recorded for this sample are approximately 430,000 distinct CDR3 sequences; around 15% of them occurred a single time. The ten largest clones take up around 30% of the sample.

Sequencing was performed on PBMCs, mostly from graft donor cells, taken 360 days after TCRalphabeta/CD19-depleted stem cell transplant. These receptors were collected from a boy in the first two years of life who had a stem cell transplant for Wiskott-Aldrich syndrome, so the T cells may come from the graft donor.

This clonotype has only a few counts. The chain is built from TRBV5-1 and TRBJ2-1, with 13 bases fitting TRBD2. CDR3 length: 16 amino acids. V shed 2 bases, J shed 9 bases, and the junction held 8 bases outside the gene matches. Looked up from germline, CDR1 is SGHRS and CDR2 is YFSETQ. The CDR3 spells CASSFSPGLAGSEQFF. CDR3 nucleotide sequence: TGCGCCAGCAGCTTTAGCCCGGGACTAGCGGGGAGTGAGCAGTTCTTC.

This clonotype has a handful of counts. V and J are TRBV4-1 and TRBJ2-1; 8 nucleotides align to TRBD2. V trimming: 1 base; J trimming: 2 bases; junction bases outside the gene matches: 4. The CDR3 spans 16 residues. The germline CDR1 and CDR2 sequences are MGHRA and YSYEKL. Written as DNA, the CDR3 is TGCGCCAGCAGCCAAGCTAGAGCGGGGGCCTACAATGAGCAGTTCTTC. Amino acids: CASSQARAGAYNEQFF.

This clonotype was found many times. The chain uses TRBV12-3 or TRBV12-4 and TRBJ2-7, with D tentatively TRBD2 (6 bases). Trimming shortened V by 6 bases and J by 0 bases, and 12 bases separated the two germline ends. The CDR3 length is 14 residues. The CDR3 loop reads CASSPGLRSYEQYF. The CDR3 bases are TGTGCCAGCAGCCCGGGACTCCGCTCCTACGAGCAGTACTTC.

As to this clonotype: Its ends do not fully match the called genes, so a read error is possible. V usage is TRBV27 and J usage is TRBJ2-1; 9 positions match TRBD1. Germline CDR1 MNHEY, CDR2 SMNVEV (reference sequence). This CDR3 comprises 21 residues. CDR3 DNA: TGTCCCAGCAGTTCAACCTTCCGGGACAGGGTTTCGACCGGCTCCTACAATGAGCAGTTCTTC. Protein: CPSSSTFRDRVSTGSYNEQFF.

This clonotype was seen a few times. The chain recombines TRBV7-8 with TRBJ2-3; 8 nucleotides align to TRBD1. CDR3 length equals 19 residues. Germline assignment: CDR1 SGHVS and CDR2 FQNEAQ. The V gene end was trimmed by 5 bases and the J gene end by 0 bases; junction bases not matched to a gene: 16. The CDR3 sequence is CASSDRRQGFPSSTDTQYF. For the CDR3, the DNA is TGTGCCAGCAGCGATCGCCGACAGGGGTTCCCCTCTAGCACAGATACGCAGTATTTT.

This chain joins TRBV11-2 and TRBJ2-1; D is unresolved. Trimming took 0 bases from V and 5 from J, leaving 11 bases between them. CDR1 and CDR2 (germline): SGHAT, FQNNGV. The CDR3 spans 15 residues. CDR3 coding DNA: TGTGCCAGCAGCTTAGATACGGTAGGAAACAATGAGCAGTTCTTC. As protein: CASSLDTVGNNEQFF. The whole variable domain, remainder taken from reference TRBV11-2 and TRBJ2-1, is EAGVAQSPRYKIIEKRQSVAFWCNPISGHATLYWYQQILGQGPKLLIQFQNNGVVDDSQLPKDRFSAERLKGVDSTLKIQPAKLEDSAVYLCASSLDTVGNNEQFFGPGTRLTVL.

The sample holds a few counts of this clonotype. V usage is TRBV12-3 or TRBV12-4 and J usage is TRBJ2-5; 8 bases agree with TRBD2. The CDR3 length is 14 residues. V lost 4 bases and J lost 3; bases outside the gene matches: 4. The CDR3 protein is CASSSGTSKETQYF. The CDR3 DNA is TGTGCCAGCAGTTCCGGGACTAGTAAAGAGACCCAGTACTTC.

As DNA, the CDR3 is TGTGCCAGCAGCTTAGCGGGCGACAGCCAAGAGACCCAGTACTTC. Translating it yields CASSLAGDSQETQYF. The chain recombines TRBV7-2 with TRBJ2-5; a possible D gene is TRBD1 (5 bases). The CDR3 runs to 15 residues. CDR1 and CDR2 (germline): SGHTA, FQGNSA. The V end was cut by 0 bases, the J end by 1 base, with 9 bases between.

This sequence joins TRBV28 and TRBJ2-5, with 12 bases lining up with TRBD2. The CDR3 consists of 15 residues. Losses at the gene ends were 8 bases for V and 5 bases for J; bases not matched to a gene: 9. The V gene's germline CDR1 is MDHEN and CDR2 SYDVKM. The CDR3 DNA sequence: TGTGCCAGCCGACTAGCGGGAGTCGGTAGCGAGACCCAGTACTTC. As protein: CASRLAGVGSETQYF.

In its sample, this clonotype was seen a few times. This chain connects TRBV11-2 to TRBJ1-6, with D uncertain. With 4 bases removed from V and 0 bases from J, the gap between germline ends came to 7 bases. CDR1 SGHAT and CDR2 FQNNGV come from the germline V gene. This CDR3 is built from 15 residues. This chain's CDR3 is CASSSLGSYNSPLHF. DNA for the CDR3: TGTGCCAGCAGCTCCCTCGGCTCCTATAATTCACCCCTCCACTTT.

Only a few counts were recorded for this clonotype. The V gene is TRBV3-1, the J gene TRBJ2-2; no clear D gene. CDR1 and CDR2 from the germline V gene are LGHDT and YNNKEL (reference sequence). This CDR3 region has 18 residues. V shed 1 base and J shed 3 bases, with 18 bases lying between them. In DNA form, the CDR3 reads TGTGCCAGCAGCCAAGTACCTGAGTCCCAGAAGGACACCGGGGAGCTGTTTTTT. Translating gives CASSQVPESQKDTGELFF.

Note on this clonotype: At one of its ends the junction is not consistent with the germline gene, which may arise from a read error. This chain connects TRBV20-1 to TRBJ2-7, with 12 bases matching TRBD2. The CDR3 length is 17 residues. Germline assignment: CDR1 DFQATT and CDR2 SNEGSKA (reference sequence). The CDR3 region has the DNA TGCTGTGCTAGAAGTGCGACTAGCGGGAGTTTCTCCTACGAGCAGTACTTC. Protein sequence: CCARSATSGSFSYEQYF.

The V and J genes are TRBV24-1 and TRBJ2-1, with D unresolved. CDR3 length equals 9 residues. Germline values: CDR1 KGHDR, CDR2 SFDVKD. The V end was cut by 8 bases, the J end by 8 bases, with 3 bases between. The CDR3 protein is CATNDEQFF. In DNA form, the CDR3 reads TGTGCCACCAACGATGAGCAGTTCTTC.

V gene TRBV5-1 combines with J gene TRBJ1-1; no definite D call. CDR3 length equals 18 residues. Germline assignment: CDR1 SGHRS and CDR2 YFSETQ. The germline V and J ends were trimmed by 4 bases and 0 bases, with 22 bases remaining between them. CDR3 DNA: TGCGCCAGCAGCCGCGCTCAGGAGAACCTCCCCATGAACACTGAAGCTTTCTTT. This sequence encodes CASSRAQENLPMNTEAFF.

This clonotype was seen only a few times. The V gene is TRBV29-1, the J gene TRBJ2-2; D is unclear. This CDR3 is 14 amino acids long. V dropped 3 bases and J dropped 4 bases, with 12 bases sitting between them. From germline, CDR1 is SQVTM and CDR2 ANQGSEA. CDR3 bases: TGCAGCGTTGAGAGGCCCCGCGGCACCGGGGAGCTGTTTTTT. Residues: CSVERPRGTGELFF.